This record concerns one T cell receptor (beta chain) sequence. These data belong to a study of blood T cell repertoires in COVID-19. As handled by the study authors: Amplifying reference gene primers gave estimates of nucleated cell counts. The protocol was immunoSEQ multiplex PCR, while the TCRdb copy is restricted to in-frame clones and leaves out a portion. V, J and clone size are those of that table, while D and trimming were read from the DNA. Of 35,000 to 45,000 clones listed, more than 70% are singletons. The V gene's germline CDR1 is MRHNA and CDR2 SNTAGT. The V and J ends lost 4 bases and 4 bases, in that order; junction bases with no gene match: 7. This CDR3 is built from 15 residues.

This TCR was recovered from a human donor in a cohort sampled during active COVID-19. The chain uses TRBV6-4 and TRBJ1-2; 9 bases are a match to TRBD1. The sequenced sample was peripheral blood. The CDR3 sequence: CASSVNGQGSYGYTF. DNA of the CDR3: TGTGCCAGCAGTGTTAACGGACAGGGGAGCTATGGCTACACCTTC.